Below are 15 T cell receptor beta chains sequenced from a single sample in a study of T cells after yellow fever vaccination. Via MiXCR, TCRdb re-called the 5' RACE reads, giving one row per CDR3 protein. The sample includes just under 600,000 distinct CDR3 sequences, roughly 14% of them seen just once. The source material was PBMCs, sampled on the day of the yellow fever booster vaccination. These receptors were obtained from a man aged 30 to 45 who received the YFV17D yellow fever vaccine.

This rearrangement joins TRBV5-6 to TRBJ2-7; D unresolved. This CDR3 spans 13 amino acids. Trimming shortened V by 0 bases and J by 2 bases, and 6 bases separated the two germline ends. Germline-derived CDR1 and CDR2 are SGHDT and YYEEEE. Here the CDR3 DNA reads TGTGCCAGCAGCTTGGTTAGGACCTACGAGCAGTACTTC. Its translation is CASSLVRTYEQYF.

There are a few counts of this clonotype. CDR3 in DNA: TGCGCCAGCAGCCAAGATCTAGCGGGAGTAAAGTACAATGAGCAGTTCTTC. The encoded protein is CASSQDLAGVKYNEQFF. The chain employs TRBV4-3 and TRBJ2-1; 10 bases align to TRBD2. Germline assignment: CDR1 LGHNA and CDR2 YSLEER. V lost 0 bases and J lost 4; bases outside the gene matches: 6. The CDR3 spans 17 residues.

This clonotype was found a few times. The chain couples TRBV29-1 to TRBJ2-3; 9 bases agree with TRBD2. The CDR3 loop spans 19 amino acids. The germline gives CDR1 SQVTM, CDR2 ANQGSEA. J was trimmed by 3 bases and V by 3 bases; bases with no gene match: 19. In DNA, the CDR3 is TGCAGCGTTGACTTCCCTTCTCCGGGCCTAGCGGGAATAACAGATACGCAGTATTTT. Its protein is CSVDFPSPGLAGITDTQYF.

This clonotype was found many times. The chain is built from TRBV5-8 and TRBJ2-4, with 11 bases matching TRBD2. The V gene's germline CDR1 is SGHTS and CDR2 YDEGEE. The V and J ends lost 3 bases and 8 bases, in that order; junction bases with no gene match: 7. The length of the CDR3 is 15 residues. The CDR3 sequence is CASSSGTSGGYIQYF. CDR3 bases: TGTGCCAGCAGCTCGGGGACTAGCGGTGGTTACATTCAGTACTTC.

The gene calls are TRBV18 and TRBJ2-4; no firm D call. The V gene lost 2 bases and the J gene lost 6 bases, with 17 bases spanning the gap. The CDR3 runs to 16 residues. Germline lookup yields CDR1 KGHSH and CDR2 LQKENI. CDR3 bases: TGTGCCAGCTCACCAACCGTGGCACGCCGTGGAAACATTCAGTACTTC. Its protein is CASSPTVARRGNIQYF.

This clonotype was found many times. The gene calls are TRBV20-1 and TRBJ2-3; D is uncertain. The CDR3 consists of 12 residues. CDR1 and CDR2 from the germline V gene are DFQATT and SNEGSKA (reference sequence). The V end lost 6 bases, the J end lost 3 bases, and 10 bases lay between the germline ends. CDR3 in DNA: TGCAGTGCAGAACCATATACAGATACGCAGTATTTT. Translated, it gives CSAEPYTDTQYF.

This clonotype was counted a few times. The chain uses TRBV7-9 and TRBJ2-1; D unresolved. The CDR3 is 16 amino acids. Trimming removed 4 bases at V and 5 bases at J, with 18 bases between. Germline V CDR1 and CDR2: SEHNR, FQNEAQ (reference sequence). As DNA, the CDR3 is TGTGCCAGCAGCTCCACGGCTCGGATGAGAAACAATGAGCAGTTCTTC. This gives the protein CASSSTARMRNNEQFF.

This clonotype was recorded a few times. The V call is TRBV2, the J call TRBJ2-2; D unresolved. The CDR3 contains 15 residues. CDR1 SNHLY and CDR2 FYNNEI come from the germline V gene. With 8 bases removed from V and 4 bases from J, the gap between germline ends came to 17 bases. CDR3 in DNA: TGTGCCAGCCAGGCAGACCAATCGAGCACCGGGGAGCTGTTTTTT. Encoded protein: CASQADQSSTGELFF. The entire variable domain, with the rest obtained from reference TRBV2 and TRBJ2-2, is as follows: EPEVTQTPSHQVTQMGQEVILRCVPISNHLYFYWYRQILGQKVEFLVSFYNNEISEKSEIFDDQFSVERPDGSNFTLKIRSTKLEDSAMYFCASQADQSSTGELFFGEGSRLTVL.

This clonotype was seen more than once but under ten times. The chain uses TRBV7-2 and TRBJ1-3, with unresolved D. The CDR3 covers 15 residues. With 1 base removed from V and 1 base from J, the gap between germline ends came to 8 bases. The germline V gene has CDR1 SGHTA and CDR2 FQGNSA. CDR3 sequence (DNA): TGTGCCAGCAGCTTAGGCTTGACTTCTGGAAACACCATATATTTT. Translating gives CASSLGLTSGNTIYF.

This clonotype was seen only a few times. The gene calls are TRBV6-2 or TRBV6-3 and TRBJ2-1, with 7 positions matching TRBD2. Germline-derived CDR1 and CDR2 are MNHEY and SVGEGT. The V segment lost 5 bases and the J segment 1 base; nucleotides outside the gene matches: 5. This CDR3 has 15 amino acids. The CDR3 coding sequence is TGTGCCAGCAGTGACCAAGCGGGGTCCTACAATGAGCAGTTCTTC. Translating it yields CASSDQAGSYNEQFF.

This chain links TRBV15 with TRBJ2-7; perhaps D is TRBD1 or TRBD2 (5 bases each). V dropped 0 bases and J dropped 12 bases, with 15 bases sitting between them. This CDR3 has 13 residues. Germline CDR1 is LNHNV and CDR2 is YYDKDF (reference sequence). The CDR3 spells CATSRDANWGRYF. In nucleotides, the CDR3 is TGTGCCACCAGCAGAGATGCCAATTGGGGGAGGTACTTC.

V usage is TRBV19 and J usage is TRBJ2-5; maybe TRBD2 (7 bases). Looked up from germline, CDR1 is LNHDA and CDR2 is SQIVND (reference sequence). CDR3 length equals 14 residues. V dropped 9 bases and J dropped 0 bases, with 14 bases sitting between them. CDR3 in amino acids: CARGAGAYQETQYF. CDR3 in DNA: TGTGCCAGGGGTGCGGGGGCGTACCAAGAGACCCAGTACTTC.

The chain employs TRBV10-3 and TRBJ1-4; D gene uncertain. V gave up 2 bases and J gave up 7 bases, with 5 bases separating them. Germline V gene data show CDR1 as ENHRY and CDR2 as SYGVKD. This CDR3 is built from 12 residues. The DNA for the CDR3 is TGTGCCATCAGTGAGGGACTTGAAAAACTGTTTTTT. Amino acids: CAISEGLEKLFF.

This clonotype was counted at least ten times. The rearrangement uses TRBV9 and TRBJ1-1; 9 bases fit TRBD1. The CDR3 totals 16 residues. The junction had 8 bases not matched to a gene; V was cut back by 4 bases and J by 1 base. Germline CDR1 reads SGDLS; CDR2 reads YYNGEE. CDR3 sequence (DNA): TGTGCCAGCAGCCCCGGACAGGGGTGGAGGAACACTGAAGCTTTCTTT. This codes for CASSPGQGWRNTEAFF.

This clonotype showed up just a few times. The rearrangement links TRBV14 to TRBJ1-5; D not resolved. The V gene lost 0 bases and the J gene lost 6 bases, with 6 bases spanning the gap. The CDR3 has 13 amino acids. Germline loops: CDR1 SGHDN, CDR2 FVKESK. The CDR3 reads CASSQERGQPQHF. The DNA for the CDR3 is TGTGCCAGCAGCCAAGAACGGGGTCAGCCCCAGCATTTT.